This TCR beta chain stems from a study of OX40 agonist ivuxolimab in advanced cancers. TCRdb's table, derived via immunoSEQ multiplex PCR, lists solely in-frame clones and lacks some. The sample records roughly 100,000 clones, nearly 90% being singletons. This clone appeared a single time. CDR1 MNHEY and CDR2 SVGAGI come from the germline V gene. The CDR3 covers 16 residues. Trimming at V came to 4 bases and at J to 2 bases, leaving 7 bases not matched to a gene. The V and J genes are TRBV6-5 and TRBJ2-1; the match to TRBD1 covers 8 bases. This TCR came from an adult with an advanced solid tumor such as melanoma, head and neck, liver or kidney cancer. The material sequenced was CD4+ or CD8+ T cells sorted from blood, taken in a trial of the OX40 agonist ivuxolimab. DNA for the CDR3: TGTGCCAGCAGTTTCTCCGGGACAGGAACCTACAATGAGCAGTTCTTC. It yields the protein CASSFSGTGTYNEQFF.